Shown below are 27 T cell receptor beta chains from a single sample sequenced in a study of CXCR3-negative and CXCR3-positive naive CD8 T cells. UMI-labeled 5' RACE yielded the TRB cDNA libraries. From the 5' RACE reads, TCRdb lists one entry per CDR3 protein and no DNA. In total, the table holds about 120,000 distinct CDR3 sequences. The sample comprised naive CXCR3- CD8+ T cells from blood. Subset given: CD45RO-CCR7+CD27+CD95- naive CD8+ T cells lacking CXCR3 (TNR3-). The source is a human donor in good health. Some clones in this sample may be carry-over from other donors' samples.

The J gene is TRBJ2-5, the V gene TRBV11-2; the D gene TCRdb calls, TRBD1, cannot be checked with no DNA. The CDR3 is 15 residues long. Germline V gives CDR1 SGHAT, CDR2 FQNNGV. The CDR3 spells CARSHILGDSETQYF.

The chain joins TRBV29-1 to TRBJ1-1. The CDR3 is made up of 11 amino acids. The V gene's germline CDR1 is SQVTM and CDR2 ANQGSEA. The CDR3: CSVEGNTEAFF.

The chain joins TRBV25-1 to TRBJ2-1; the TRBD2 assignment by TCRdb is unverifiable without DNA. Germline V gene sequence: CDR1 MGHDK, CDR2 SYGVNS. The CDR3 sequence is 17 residues long. This CDR3 is CASSATIPGLAGDKQFF. The complete variable domain, with remaining parts taken from reference TRBV25-1 and TRBJ2-1, reads EADIYQTPRYLVIGTGKKITLECSQTMGHDKMYWYQQDPGMELHLIHYSYGVNSTEKGDLSSESTVSRIRTEHFPLTLESARPSHTSQYLCASSATIPGLAGDKQFFGPGTRLTVL.

The rearrangement links TRBV28 to TRBJ2-1; TCRdb designates TRBD1, a call that cannot be tested without DNA. The germline V gene encodes CDR1 MDHEN and CDR2 SYDVKM. The CDR3 has 14 residues. CDR3 in amino acids: CATAGRGTTKEQFF.

The chain links TRBV27 to TRBJ2-1. The CDR3 has 12 amino acids. Germline CDR1 reads MNHEY; CDR2 reads SMNVEV (reference sequence). The CDR3 here is CASSSQEAEQFF.

The rearrangement uses TRBV14 and TRBJ1-1; TCRdb selects TRBD1, and the lack of DNA leaves this call unchecked. The CDR3 is made up of 18 amino acids. CDR1 SGHDN and CDR2 FVKESK come from the germline V gene. The CDR3 sequence is CASSQEAPGVVRNTEAFF.

Here the CDR3 reads CASRRTGELFF. V gene TRBV11-2 combines with J gene TRBJ2-2. Germline CDR1 and CDR2: SGHAT and FQNNGV. The CDR3 loop spans 11 amino acids.

The V call is TRBV7-6, the J call TRBJ2-7; with no DNA, the TCRdb D assignment of TRBD1 cannot be verified. Germline loops: CDR1 SGHVS, CDR2 FNYEAQ. The CDR3 is 13 amino acids. The CDR3 here is CASSLTRAYEQYF.

The chain recombines TRBV28 with TRBJ2-5; the TRBD2 assignment by TCRdb is unverifiable without DNA. This CDR3 is built from 17 residues. Germline values: CDR1 MDHEN, CDR2 SYDVKM. CDR3 region: CASTLVASGGAGETQYF.

The chain has TRBV12-3 or TRBV12-4 and TRBJ1-1; TCRdb's D gene call, TRBD1, goes unchecked for lack of DNA. The CDR3 covers 17 residues. The CDR3 is CASSPEDATKGDTEAFF.

The chain joins TRBV29-1 to TRBJ2-2; TCRdb calls TRBD1, which cannot be checked without DNA. The germline V gene encodes CDR1 SQVTM and CDR2 ANQGSEA. The CDR3 loop spans 15 amino acids. CDR3 protein: CSVLGAGDNTGELFF.

This chain joins TRBV4-1 and TRBJ1-2; TCRdb returns TRBD1, unconfirmable since there is no DNA. The CDR3 contains 16 residues. Germline CDR1 and CDR2: MGHRA and YSYEKL. The CDR3: CASSQERDRSYWGYTF.

The chain is built from TRBV7-8 and TRBJ2-2; the TCRdb D gene call, TRBD1, has no DNA to confirm it. Germline-derived CDR1 and CDR2 are SGHVS and FQNEAQ. This CDR3 contains 16 residues. Here the CDR3 reads CASSLIGGGYTGELFF.

V usage is TRBV4-2 and J usage is TRBJ1-5; TCRdb's D call, TRBD1, is unchecked because there is no DNA. Germline CDR1 is LGHNA and CDR2 is YNFKEQ. The CDR3 runs to 19 residues. CDR3 sequence: CASSQVGQGSGPYGQPQHF.

The chain links TRBV28 to TRBJ2-3; absent DNA, TCRdb's TRBD1 call cannot be checked. The CDR3 is 14 amino acids. The germline V gene has CDR1 MDHEN and CDR2 SYDVKM. The CDR3 loop reads CASSLTGRLNTQYF.

The chain carries TRBV12-3 or TRBV12-4 and TRBJ1-1. The CDR3 consists of 15 residues. The CDR3 spells CASSLRYVQNTEAFF.

The rearrangement uses TRBV28 and TRBJ2-7. This CDR3 has 13 amino acids. The germline V gene has CDR1 MDHEN and CDR2 SYDVKM. The CDR3 here is CASSLTTRYEQYF.

The chain employs TRBV12-3 or TRBV12-4 and TRBJ2-2; absent DNA, TCRdb's TRBD2 call cannot be checked. This CDR3 is built from 15 residues. The CDR3 is CASSSTGTSIGELFF.

V gene TRBV20-1 combines with J gene TRBJ1-5; the D call from TCRdb, TRBD1, cannot be confirmed without DNA. This CDR3 is built from 15 residues. The V gene's germline CDR1 is DFQATT and CDR2 SNEGSKA (reference sequence). The chain's CDR3 is CSASERGSLNQPQHF.

The chain combines TRBV19 with TRBJ2-1; TCRdb outputs TRBD2, but without DNA this stays unchecked. The CDR3 has 11 residues. Germline V gene data show CDR1 as LNHDA and CDR2 as SQIVND (reference sequence). The CDR3 loop reads CASSMGTAGLF.

V is TRBV9 and J is TRBJ2-3; the D gene TCRdb calls, TRBD2, cannot be checked with no DNA. CDR1 is SGDLS, CDR2 YYNGEE, per germline. This CDR3 spans 15 amino acids. The CDR3 sequence is CASSVSGRTTDTQYF.

The J gene is TRBJ2-7, the V gene TRBV7-6; TCRdb's assignment of TRBD2 cannot be checked, as there is no DNA. The length of the CDR3 is 14 residues. Germline-derived CDR1 and CDR2 are SGHVS and FNYEAQ. Here the CDR3 reads CASSLGADNSEQYF.

The chain recombines TRBV7-9 with TRBJ2-3; as DNA is missing, the TRBD1 call by TCRdb cannot be tested. Germline-derived CDR1 and CDR2 are SEHNR and FQNEAQ (reference sequence). This CDR3 region has 15 residues. The CDR3 spells CASSLGQGSTDTQYF.

The chain recombines TRBV27 with TRBJ2-5; there is no DNA to check the TCRdb D call of TRBD2. The CDR3 totals 15 residues. Germline V gives CDR1 MNHEY, CDR2 SMNVEV (reference sequence). This chain's CDR3 is CASSLRASGQETQYF.

The chain combines TRBV28 with TRBJ2-1; TCRdb returns TRBD1, unconfirmable since there is no DNA. The length of the CDR3 is 16 residues. Germline lookup yields CDR1 MDHEN and CDR2 SYDVKM. CDR3 in amino acids: CASSLGAGTPSNEQFF.

This chain joins TRBV6-5 and TRBJ2-2. The CDR3 length is 15 residues. The germline CDR1 and CDR2 sequences are MNHEY and SVGAGI. CDR3 loop: CASSYDNASTGVLFF.

The chain is built from TRBV7-6 and TRBJ2-4; the D call of TRBD2 rests on TCRdb alone, since no DNA is present to check it. This CDR3 has 14 amino acids. Looked up from germline, CDR1 is SGHVS and CDR2 is FNYEAQ. CDR3 sequence: CASSPQSGGNIQYF.